The rows below give T cell receptor beta chains drawn from one sample of a study of T cells in Graves' hyperthyroidism and ophthalmopathy. TCRdb re-called the multiplex PCR reads with MiXCR, one entry per CDR3 protein. The sample includes about 380,000 distinct CDR3 sequences, roughly 14% of them seen just once. The sample consisted of blood. The receptor set was obtained from a woman in her twenties or thirties with Graves' ophthalmopathy. CDR3s include the opening cysteine and the closing phenylalanine or tryptophan. The order of the fields is V gene, J gene, D gene, clone size, CDR3 protein, CDR3 DNA. The D gene is left open where the match is weak. The size of a clone is reported for some rows only, either as once, few or many, or as a class for expanded clones.

v_call: TRBV7-9
j_call: TRBJ2-7
d_call: TRBD1
clone_size: -
cdr3_aa: CASSSRLGGQGNEQYF
cdr3_nt: TGTGCCAGCAGCTCACGACTCGGGGGACAGGGAAACGAGCAGTACTTC

v_call: TRBV2
j_call: TRBJ1-4
d_call: -
clone_size: many
cdr3_aa: CARSGELNEKLFF
cdr3_nt: TGTGCCAGGTCGGGGGAGCTAAATGAAAAACTGTTTTTT

v_call: TRBV3-1
j_call: TRBJ1-1
d_call: -
clone_size: many
cdr3_aa: CASSQVVDLNTEAFF
cdr3_nt: TGTGCCAGCAGCCAAGTTGTGGATCTGAACACTGAAGCTTTCTTT

v_call: TRBV12-3/TRBV12-4
j_call: TRBJ2-2
d_call: TRBD1
clone_size: few
cdr3_aa: CASHWGTGSTGELFF
cdr3_nt: TGTGCCAGCCATTGGGGGACAGGGAGCACCGGGGAGCTGTTTTTT

v_call: TRBV4-1
j_call: TRBJ1-5
d_call: -
clone_size: many
cdr3_aa: CASSQEGGGYGNQPQHF
cdr3_nt: TGCGCCAGCAGCCAAGAAGGCGGGGGATATGGCAATCAGCCCCAGCATTTT

v_call: TRBV19
j_call: TRBJ1-2
d_call: TRBD1
clone_size: -
cdr3_aa: CASRHRGGGYTF
cdr3_nt: TGTGCCAGTAGGCACAGGGGGGGTGGCTACACCTTC

v_call: TRBV6-1
j_call: TRBJ1-5
d_call: -
clone_size: -
cdr3_aa: CASRSRGVQPQHF
cdr3_nt: TGTGCCAGCAGGTCTAGGGGGGTTCAGCCCCAGCATTTT

v_call: TRBV20-1
j_call: TRBJ2-5
d_call: TRBD2
clone_size: -
cdr3_aa: CSALPMLAEYQETQYF
cdr3_nt: TGCAGTGCCCTGCCCATGCTAGCGGAGTACCAAGAGACCCAGTACTTC

v_call: TRBV7-8
j_call: TRBJ2-7
d_call: TRBD2
clone_size: many
cdr3_aa: CASSSLAGTSGSYEQYF
cdr3_nt: TGTGCCAGCAGCTCCCTCGCCGGGACTAGCGGTTCCTACGAGCAGTACTTC

v_call: TRBV27
j_call: TRBJ2-3
d_call: -
clone_size: many
cdr3_aa: CASSYFGKDADTQYF
cdr3_nt: TGTGCCAGCAGCTATTTTGGGAAGGATGCAGATACGCAGTATTTT

v_call: TRBV7-2
j_call: TRBJ1-1
d_call: -
clone_size: many
cdr3_aa: CASSLAVGARAEAFF
cdr3_nt: TGTGCCAGCAGCTTAGCAGTGGGGGCGCGGGCTGAAGCTTTCTTT

v_call: TRBV4-1
j_call: TRBJ2-7
d_call: TRBD2
clone_size: many
cdr3_aa: CASSPGGVGEQYF
cdr3_nt: TGCGCCAGCAGCCCGGGAGGTGTAGGCGAGCAGTACTTC

v_call: TRBV24-1
j_call: TRBJ2-1
d_call: -
clone_size: few
cdr3_aa: CATSDTARKEVFSYNEQFF
cdr3_nt: TGTGCCACCAGTGATACAGCCCGGAAAGAGGTTTTCTCCTACAATGAGCAGTTCTTC

v_call: TRBV11-2
j_call: TRBJ1-4
d_call: -
clone_size: many
cdr3_aa: CASSSDGPNEKLFF
cdr3_nt: TGTGCCAGCAGCTCGGACGGGCCAAATGAAAAACTGTTTTTT

v_call: TRBV7-9
j_call: TRBJ2-1
d_call: -
clone_size: many
cdr3_aa: CASSSLKMDAAGEQFF
cdr3_nt: TGTGCCAGCAGCTCCTTGAAGATGGACGCGGCAGGGGAGCAGTTCTTC

v_call: TRBV27
j_call: TRBJ2-1
d_call: -
clone_size: many
cdr3_aa: CASSSVGGYYNEQFF
cdr3_nt: TGTGCCAGCAGTTCGGTTGGCGGGTATTACAATGAGCAGTTCTTC